This TCR beta chain was retrieved from a study of a mutant IDH1 vaccine in newly diagnosed glioma. Notes on the study in general: Across multiple MHC alleles, 93.3% of patients had vaccine-induced responses.

Time point indicated: baseline, week 1 (first vaccination visit). Treatment here: pre-vaccination baseline after standard-of-care therapy. Each of the donors came in with new WHO grade 3 or 4 astrocytomas that were IDH1-mutant and ATRX-lost. Per the germline V gene, CDR1 is MRHNA and CDR2 is SNTAGT. The J segment lost 6 bases and the V segment lost 4 bases, leaving 8 bases of the junction unmatched. The CDR3 extends over 16 amino acids. The method was immunoSEQ multiplex PCR; TCRdb's version includes in-frame clones alone and lacks a portion of them. The table includes about 59,000 clones, more than 90% detected once. With respect to this clone: Its matching antigen is unknown.

This clonotype was obtained from a man aged 50 to 60 with glioma. Material: PBMCs, obtained from a glioma patient treated with radiotherapy, temozolomide or both. J is TRBJ2-3 and V is TRBV6-4, with TRBD2 identical over 12 bases. CDR3 in amino acids: CASSVLAGGPEDTQYF. CDR3 nucleotides: TGTGCCAGCAGTGTCCTAGCGGGGGGGCCTGAGGATACGCAGTATTTT.